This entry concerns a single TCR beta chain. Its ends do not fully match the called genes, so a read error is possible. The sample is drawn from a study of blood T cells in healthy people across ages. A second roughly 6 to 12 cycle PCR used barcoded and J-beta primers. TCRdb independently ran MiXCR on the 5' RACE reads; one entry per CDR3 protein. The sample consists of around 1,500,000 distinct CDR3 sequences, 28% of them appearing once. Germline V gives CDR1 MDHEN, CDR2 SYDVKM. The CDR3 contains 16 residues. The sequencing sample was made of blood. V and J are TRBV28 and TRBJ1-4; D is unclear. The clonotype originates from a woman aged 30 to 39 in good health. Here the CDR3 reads CTSSLASSVMGEKLFF. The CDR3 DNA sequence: TGTACCAGCAGTTTAGCCTCGAGCGTGATGGGTGAAAAACTGTTTTTT.